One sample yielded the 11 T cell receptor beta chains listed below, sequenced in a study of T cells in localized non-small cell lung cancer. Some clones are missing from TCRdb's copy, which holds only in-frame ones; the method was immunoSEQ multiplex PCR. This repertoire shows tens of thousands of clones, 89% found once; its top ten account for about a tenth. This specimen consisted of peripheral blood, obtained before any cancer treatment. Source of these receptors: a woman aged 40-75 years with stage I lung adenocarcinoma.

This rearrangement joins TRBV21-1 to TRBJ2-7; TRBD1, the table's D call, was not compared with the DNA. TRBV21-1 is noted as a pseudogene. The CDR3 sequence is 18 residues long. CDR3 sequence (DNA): TGTGCCAGCAGCAAAAAAGGTGGCCCTCCGGGACAGGGGCACGAGCAGTACTTC. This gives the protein CASSKKGGPPGQGHEQYF.

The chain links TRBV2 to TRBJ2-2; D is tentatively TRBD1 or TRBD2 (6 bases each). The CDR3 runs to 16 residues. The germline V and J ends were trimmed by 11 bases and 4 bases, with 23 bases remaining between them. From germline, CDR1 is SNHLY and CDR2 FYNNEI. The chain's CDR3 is CAGRPGAQGGTGELFF. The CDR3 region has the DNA TGTGCCGGGCGACCGGGGGCACAGGGTGGCACCGGGGAGCTGTTTTTT.

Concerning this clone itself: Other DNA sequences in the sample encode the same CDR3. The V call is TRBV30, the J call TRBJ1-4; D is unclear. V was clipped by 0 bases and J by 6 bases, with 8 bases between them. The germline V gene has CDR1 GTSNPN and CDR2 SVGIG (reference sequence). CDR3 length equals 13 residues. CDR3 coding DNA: TGTGCCTGGAGTGTACTGGCTTATGAAAAACTGTTTTTT. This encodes CAWSVLAYEKLFF.

The CDR3: CASSVEVGGGGYTF. CDR3 nucleotide sequence: TGTGCCAGCAGCGTAGAGGTAGGGGGCGGTGGCTACACCTTC. The chain links TRBV9 to TRBJ1-2; 7 bases fit TRBD1. The J segment lost 7 bases and the V segment lost 0 bases, leaving 6 bases of the junction unmatched. The CDR3 contains 14 residues. CDR1 is SGDLS and CDR2 is YYNGEE in the germline V gene.

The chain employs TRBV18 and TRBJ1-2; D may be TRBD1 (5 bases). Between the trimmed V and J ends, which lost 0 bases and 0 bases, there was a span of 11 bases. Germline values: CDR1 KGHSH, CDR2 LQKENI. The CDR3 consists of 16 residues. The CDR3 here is CASSPPAGPSNYGYTF. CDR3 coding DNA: TGTGCCAGCTCACCACCGGCAGGGCCCTCTAACTATGGCTACACCTTC. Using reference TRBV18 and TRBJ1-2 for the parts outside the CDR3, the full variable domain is NAGVMQNPRHLVRRRGQEARLRCSPMKGHSHVYWYRQLPEEGLKFMVYLQKENIIDESGMPKERFSAEFPKEGPSILRIQQVVRGDSAAYFCASSPPAGPSNYGYTFGSGTRLTVV.

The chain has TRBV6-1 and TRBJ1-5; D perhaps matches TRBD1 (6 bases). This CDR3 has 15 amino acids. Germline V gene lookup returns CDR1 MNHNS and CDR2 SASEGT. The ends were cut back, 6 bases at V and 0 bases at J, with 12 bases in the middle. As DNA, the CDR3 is TGTGCCAGCAGGGGGGGGGCTTATAGCAATCAGCCCCAGCATTTT. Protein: CASRGGAYSNQPQHF.

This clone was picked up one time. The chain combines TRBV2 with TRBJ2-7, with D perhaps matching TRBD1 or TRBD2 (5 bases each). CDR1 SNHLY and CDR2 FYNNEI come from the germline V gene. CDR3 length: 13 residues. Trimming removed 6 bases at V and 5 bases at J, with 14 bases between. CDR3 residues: CASSRGPVDEQYF. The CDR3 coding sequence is TGTGCCAGCAGCCGGGGACCGGTGGACGAGCAGTACTTC.

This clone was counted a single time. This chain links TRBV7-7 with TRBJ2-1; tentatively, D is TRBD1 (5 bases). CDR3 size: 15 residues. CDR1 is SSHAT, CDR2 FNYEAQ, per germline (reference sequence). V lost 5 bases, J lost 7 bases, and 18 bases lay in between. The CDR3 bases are TGTGCCAGCAGCCCTGGACACTCCCTAGGGAATGAGCAGTTCTTC. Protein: CASSPGHSLGNEQFF.

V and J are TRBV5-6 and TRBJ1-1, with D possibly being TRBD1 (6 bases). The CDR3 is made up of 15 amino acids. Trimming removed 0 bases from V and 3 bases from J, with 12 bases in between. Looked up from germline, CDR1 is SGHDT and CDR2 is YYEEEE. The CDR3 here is CASSLAGQHYTEAFF. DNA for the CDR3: TGTGCCAGCAGCTTGGCCGGACAGCACTACACTGAAGCTTTCTTT.

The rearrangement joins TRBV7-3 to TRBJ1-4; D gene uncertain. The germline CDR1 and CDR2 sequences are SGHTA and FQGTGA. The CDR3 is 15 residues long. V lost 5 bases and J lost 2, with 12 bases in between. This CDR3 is CASSPPGNTNEKLFF. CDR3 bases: TGTGCCAGCAGCCCACCGGGCAATACTAATGAAAAACTGTTTTTT.

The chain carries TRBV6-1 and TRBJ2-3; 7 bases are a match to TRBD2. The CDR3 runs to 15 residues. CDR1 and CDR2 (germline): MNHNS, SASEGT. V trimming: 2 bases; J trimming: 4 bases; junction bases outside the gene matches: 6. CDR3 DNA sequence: TGTGCCAGCAGTGAACCGGGCGGGAGCCCAGATACGCAGTATTTT. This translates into CASSEPGGSPDTQYF.